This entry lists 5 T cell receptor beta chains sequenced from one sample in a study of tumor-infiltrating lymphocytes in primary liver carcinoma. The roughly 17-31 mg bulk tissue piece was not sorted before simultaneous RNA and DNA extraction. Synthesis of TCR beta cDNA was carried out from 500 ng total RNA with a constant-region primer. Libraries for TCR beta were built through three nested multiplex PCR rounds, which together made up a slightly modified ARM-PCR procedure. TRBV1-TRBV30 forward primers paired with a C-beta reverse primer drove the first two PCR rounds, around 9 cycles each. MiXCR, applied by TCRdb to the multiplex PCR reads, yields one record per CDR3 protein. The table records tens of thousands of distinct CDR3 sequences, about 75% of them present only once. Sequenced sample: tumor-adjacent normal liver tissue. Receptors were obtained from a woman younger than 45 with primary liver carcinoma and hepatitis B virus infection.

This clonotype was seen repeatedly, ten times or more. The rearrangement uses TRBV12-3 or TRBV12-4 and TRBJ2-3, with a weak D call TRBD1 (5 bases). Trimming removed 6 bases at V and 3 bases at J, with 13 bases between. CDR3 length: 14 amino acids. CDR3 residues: CASRTGGATDTQYF. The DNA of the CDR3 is TGTGCCAGCAGAACGGGTGGGGCAACAGATACGCAGTATTTT.

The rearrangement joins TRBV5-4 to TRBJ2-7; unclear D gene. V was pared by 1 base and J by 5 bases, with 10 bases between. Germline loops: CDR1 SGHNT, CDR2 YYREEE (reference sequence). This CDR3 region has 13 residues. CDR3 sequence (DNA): TGTGCCAGCAGCTTGACAGTGTATGACGAGCAGTACTTC. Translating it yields CASSLTVYDEQYF. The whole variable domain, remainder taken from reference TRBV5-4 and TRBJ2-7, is ETGVTQSPTHLIKTRGQQVTLRCSSQSGHNTVSWYQQALGQGPQFIFQYYREEENGRGNFPPRFSGLQFPNYSSELNVNALELDDSALYLCASSLTVYDEQYFGPGTRLTVT.

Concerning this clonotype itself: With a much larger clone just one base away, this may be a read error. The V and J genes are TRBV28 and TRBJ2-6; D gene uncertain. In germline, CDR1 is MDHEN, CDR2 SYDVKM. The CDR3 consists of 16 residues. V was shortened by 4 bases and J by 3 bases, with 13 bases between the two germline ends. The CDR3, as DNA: TGTGCCAGCAGTTCCAGACTGGGATTTGGGGCCAACGTCCTGACTTTC. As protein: CASSSRLGFGANVLTF.

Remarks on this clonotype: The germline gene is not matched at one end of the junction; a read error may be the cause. CDR3 sequence reads: CNVEAGGQGYEELFF. The DNA for the CDR3 is TGCAACGTTGAAGCCGGGGGACAGGGCTATGAAGAACTGTTTTTT. The chain recombines TRBV29-1 with TRBJ1-4; 9 bases match TRBD1. The CDR3 has 15 residues. Germline assignment: CDR1 SQVTM and CDR2 ANQGSEA.

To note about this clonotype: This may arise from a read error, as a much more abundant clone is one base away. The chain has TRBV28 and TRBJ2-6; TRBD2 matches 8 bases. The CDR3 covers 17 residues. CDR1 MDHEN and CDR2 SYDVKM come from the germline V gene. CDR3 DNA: TGTGCCAGCAGTTTCGGGAGGGGGAGAACTGGGGCCAACTTCCTGACTTTC. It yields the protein CASSFGRGRTGANFLTF.